The source of this T cell receptor (beta chain) is a study of blood T cell repertoires in COVID-19. Study overall: Both acute and convalescent COVID-19 samples were obtained from the United States, Italy and Spain. PBMCs, B-cell-depleted T cells, or T cells provided the cDNA or gDNA that made up the material.

Data came from immunoSEQ multiplex PCR; TCRdb stores just in-frame clones and leaves some out. Among about 46,000 clones listed, 87% were seen once. The CDR3 spans 13 residues. Germline CDR1 reads SNHLY; CDR2 reads FYNNEI. V trimming: 6 bases; J trimming: 4 bases; junction bases outside the gene matches: 3. The chain joins TRBV2 to TRBJ1-1, with 9 bases aligning to TRBD1. Sequenced input: peripheral blood. The TCR was taken from a human donor in a cohort sampled during active COVID-19. Written as DNA, the CDR3 is TGTGCCAGCAGAGTGACAGGGGGCACTGAAGCTTTCTTT. Its translation: CASRVTGGTEAFF.